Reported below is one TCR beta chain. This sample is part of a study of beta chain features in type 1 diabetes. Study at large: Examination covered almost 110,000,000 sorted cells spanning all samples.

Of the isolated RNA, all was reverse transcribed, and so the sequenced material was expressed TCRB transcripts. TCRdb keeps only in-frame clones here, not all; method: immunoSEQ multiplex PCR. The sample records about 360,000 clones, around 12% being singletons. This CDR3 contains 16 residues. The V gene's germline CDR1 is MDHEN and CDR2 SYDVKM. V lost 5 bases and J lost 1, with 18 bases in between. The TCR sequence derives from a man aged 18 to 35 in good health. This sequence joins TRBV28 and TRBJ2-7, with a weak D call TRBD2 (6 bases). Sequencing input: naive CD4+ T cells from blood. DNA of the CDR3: TGTGCCAGCAGTCCTCCCCTTCGTAGCGGATCCTACGAGCAGTACTTC. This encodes CASSPPLRSGSYEQYF.